Listed below are T cell receptor beta chains from one sample, sequenced in a study of shared clonotypes between healthy human individuals. Using immunoSEQ multiplex PCR, the repertoire was profiled, and TCRdb retains in-frame clones only, with some absent. The sample yields a few million clones, around nine tenths seen once. The specimen sequenced was naive CD4+ T cells sorted from blood. The receptor source for this set is a man aged 18 to 30 in good health. Each CDR3 is given with its conserved first and last residue. D genes are given only for firm matches. For some rows the clone size is stated as once, few or many, or as a class when expanded; others skip it.

CASTPRDRGPNYGYTF	TGTGCCAGCACCCCCCGGGACAGGGGGCCGAACTATGGCTACACCTTC	TRBV6-6	TRBD1	TRBJ1-2	.
CASSLVGLIQETQYF	TGTGCCAGCAGCTTAGTCGGTCTGATCCAAGAGACCCAGTACTTC	TRBV11-2	.	TRBJ2-5	.
CASSPNRDRGSPLHF	TGTGCCAGCAGTCCCAACCGGGACAGGGGTTCACCCCTCCACTTT	TRBV6-6	TRBD1	TRBJ1-6	.
CASRLEGSNEKLFF	TGTGCCAGCCGCCTTGAGGGTTCTAATGAAAAACTGTTTTTT	TRBV6-1	.	TRBJ1-4	.
CASSPLGRGSSNYGYTF	TGTGCCAGCTCACCACTGGGCAGGGGTAGTTCTAACTATGGCTACACCTTC	TRBV18	.	TRBJ1-2	.
CASSTNGANSYEQYF	TGTGCCAGTAGTACGAACGGAGCAAACTCCTACGAGCAGTACTTC	TRBV19	.	TRBJ2-7	.
CASRDRGGKTEAFF	TGTGCCAGTAGAGACAGAGGGGGCAAGACTGAAGCTTTCTTT	TRBV19	TRBD1	TRBJ1-1	.
CASTQFLSLGYTF	TGTGCCAGCACCCAATTCTTGTCCCTTGGCTACACCTTC	TRBV6-5	.	TRBJ1-2	.
CASSLAGNFGNTIYF	TGTGCCAGCAGTTTAGCCGGGAATTTTGGAAACACCATATATTTT	TRBV28	.	TRBJ1-3	.
CASSLGGTDNYEQYF	TGCGCCAGCAGCTTGGGGGGGACTGATAACTACGAGCAGTACTTC	TRBV5-1	.	TRBJ2-7	.
CAIRGRALRETQYF	TGTGCCATCAGAGGCAGGGCGCTCCGGGAGACCCAGTACTTC	TRBV10-3	.	TRBJ2-5	.
CASGDRGYGEQFF	TGTGCCAGCGGTGACAGGGGTTATGGTGAGCAGTTCTTC	TRBV27	TRBD1	TRBJ2-1	.
CASSLGVDGDTQYF	TGTGCCAGCAGCTTAGGGGTGGACGGGGATACGCAGTATTTT	TRBV7-9	.	TRBJ2-3	.
CASSFGRPPSSGNTIYF	TGTGCCAGCAGCTTCGGGCGGCCGCCCAGCTCTGGAAACACCATATATTTT	TRBV5-6	.	TRBJ1-3	.
CAWSRGGPYEQYF	TGTGCCTGGAGTCGGGGGGGGCCCTACGAGCAGTACTTC	TRBV30	TRBD2	TRBJ2-7	.
CASSEGGNTGELFF	TGTGCCAGCAGTGAGGGTGGGAACACCGGGGAGCTGTTTTTT	TRBV6-1	.	TRBJ2-2	.
CASSSHAGAGNYGYTF	TGTGCCAGCAGTAGCCACGCGGGGGCCGGAAACTATGGCTACACCTTC	TRBV6-4	.	TRBJ1-2	.
CASSGYYSDFYEQYF	TGTGCCAGCAGTGGATATTATTCCGATTTCTACGAGCAGTACTTC	TRBV6-1	.	TRBJ2-7	.
CASSSYGGNEQYF	TGTGCCAGCAGCTCGTATGGTGGGAACGAGCAGTACTTC	TRBV7-3	.	TRBJ2-7	once
CASSWGQGELFF	TGTGCCAGCAGCTGGGGACAGGGAGAACTGTTTTTT	TRBV7-9	TRBD1	TRBJ1-4	.